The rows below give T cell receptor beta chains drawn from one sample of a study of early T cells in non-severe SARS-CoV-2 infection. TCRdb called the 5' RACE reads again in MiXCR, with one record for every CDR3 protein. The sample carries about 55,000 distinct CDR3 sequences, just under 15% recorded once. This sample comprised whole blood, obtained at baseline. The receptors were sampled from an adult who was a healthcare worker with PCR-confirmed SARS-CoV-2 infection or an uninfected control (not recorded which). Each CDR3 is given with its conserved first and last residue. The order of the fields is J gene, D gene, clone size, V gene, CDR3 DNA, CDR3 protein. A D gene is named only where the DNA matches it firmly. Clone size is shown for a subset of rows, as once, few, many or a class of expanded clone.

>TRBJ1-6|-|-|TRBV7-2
TGTGCCAGCAGCTCCACTCGTTCACCCCTCCACTTT
CASSSTRSPLHF
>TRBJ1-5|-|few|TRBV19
TGTGCCAGTCCCTGGGGGAGGCAAATCAATCAGCCCCAGCATTTT
CASPWGRQINQPQHF
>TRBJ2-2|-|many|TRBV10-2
TGCGCCAGCAGTGAGGGTGTGACTAGCACCGGGGAGCTGTTTTTT
CASSEGVTSTGELFF
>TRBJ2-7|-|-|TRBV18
TGTGCCAGCTCACCACAGGGGGTCCGAGGCGAGCAGTACTTC
CASSPQGVRGEQYF
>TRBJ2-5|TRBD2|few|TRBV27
TGTGCCAGCAGATCTAGCGGGGGAGAGACCCAGTACTTC
CASRSSGGETQYF
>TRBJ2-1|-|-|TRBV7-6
TGTGCCAGCAGCTTAGAAGCCCCCGACAGGTTCAATGAGCAGTTCTTC
CASSLEAPDRFNEQFF
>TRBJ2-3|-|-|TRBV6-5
TGTGCCAGCTCGTATCGGCGCACAGATACGCAGTATTTT
CASSYRRTDTQYF
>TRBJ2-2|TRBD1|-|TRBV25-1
TGTGCCAGCACTACTCGGACAGGGTTTCCCGGGGAGCTGTTTTTT
CASTTRTGFPGELFF
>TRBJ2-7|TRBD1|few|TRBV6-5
TGTGCCAGCAAACCCTCCGGGACAGGGTCTTACGAGCAGTACTTC
CASKPSGTGSYEQYF
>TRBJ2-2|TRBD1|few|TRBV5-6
TGTGCCAGCAGCATGGGACAGGGCGCGACCGGGGAGCTGTTTTTT
CASSMGQGATGELFF
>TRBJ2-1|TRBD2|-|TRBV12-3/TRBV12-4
TGTGCCAGCAGTCCTCGCCTAGCGGGGGGAATCAATGAGCAGTTCTTC
CASSPRLAGGINEQFF
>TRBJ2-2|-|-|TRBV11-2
TGTGCCAGCAGGCCAGGGGCCAGTATTAACGGGGAGCTGTTTTTT
CASRPGASINGELFF
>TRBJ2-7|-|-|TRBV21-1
TGTGCCAGCAGCAAAGCAATAGACTCCCCCTACGAGCAGTACTTC
CASSKAIDSPYEQYF
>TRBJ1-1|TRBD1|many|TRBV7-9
TGTGCCAGCCATACCCCAGGGGGCGGTGATGAAGCTTTCTTT
CASHTPGGGDEAFF
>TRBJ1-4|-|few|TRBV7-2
TGTGCCAGCAGCTTAGCGAGGGGAGCTAATGAAAAACTGTTTTTT
CASSLARGANEKLFF
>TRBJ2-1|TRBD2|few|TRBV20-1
TGCAGTGCTAGGGCGACTAGCGGCGTATACAATGAGCAGTTCTTC
CSARATSGVYNEQFF
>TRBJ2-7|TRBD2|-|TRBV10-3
TGTGCCACCAACGTGGGGGGGTCGGACGAGCAGTACTTC
CATNVGGSDEQYF
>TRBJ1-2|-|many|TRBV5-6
TGTGCCAGCAGCTCTCAGGCGCACTATGGCTACACCTTC
CASSSQAHYGYTF
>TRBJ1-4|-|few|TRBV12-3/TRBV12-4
TGTGCCAGCAGACAATCTCGGGGAAAACTGTTTTTT
CASRQSRGKLFF
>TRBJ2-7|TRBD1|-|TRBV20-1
TGCAGTGCTAAATCGGACAGGCGGTACTTC
CSAKSDRRYF
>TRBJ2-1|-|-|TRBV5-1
TGCGCCAGCAGCTTGGTGGAGGGGGCGGTTAGCTCCTACAATGAGCAGTTCTTC
CASSLVEGAVSSYNEQFF
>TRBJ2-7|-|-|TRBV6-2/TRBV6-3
TGTGCCAGCAGGCACTCCTACGAGCAGTACTTC
CASRHSYEQYF
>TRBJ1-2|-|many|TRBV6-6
TGTGCCAGCAGACCGACTGGGGGAAACTATGGCTACACCTTC
CASRPTGGNYGYTF
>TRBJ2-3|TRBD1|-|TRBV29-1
TGCAGCGTCCAGGGGGCGACCTTCACAGATACGCAGTATTTT
CSVQGATFTDTQYF
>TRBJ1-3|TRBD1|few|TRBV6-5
TGTGCCAGCAGTTCGTCCGGGACAGTAAACACCATATATTTT
CASSSSGTVNTIYF